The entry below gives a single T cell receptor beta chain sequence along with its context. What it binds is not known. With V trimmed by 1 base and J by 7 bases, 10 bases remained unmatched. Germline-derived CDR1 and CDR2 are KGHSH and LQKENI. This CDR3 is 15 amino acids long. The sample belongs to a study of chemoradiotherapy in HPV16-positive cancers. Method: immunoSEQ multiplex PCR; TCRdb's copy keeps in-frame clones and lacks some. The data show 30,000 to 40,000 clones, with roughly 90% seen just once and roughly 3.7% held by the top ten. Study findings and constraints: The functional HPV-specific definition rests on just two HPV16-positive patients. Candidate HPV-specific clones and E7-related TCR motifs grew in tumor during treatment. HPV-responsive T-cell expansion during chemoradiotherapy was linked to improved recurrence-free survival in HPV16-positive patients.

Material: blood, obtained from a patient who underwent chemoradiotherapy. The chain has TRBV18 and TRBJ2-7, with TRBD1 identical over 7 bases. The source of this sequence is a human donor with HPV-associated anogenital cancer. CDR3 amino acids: CASSPQGQWAGEQYF. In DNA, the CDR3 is TGTGCCAGCTCACCACAGGGACAGTGGGCCGGAGAGCAGTACTTC.